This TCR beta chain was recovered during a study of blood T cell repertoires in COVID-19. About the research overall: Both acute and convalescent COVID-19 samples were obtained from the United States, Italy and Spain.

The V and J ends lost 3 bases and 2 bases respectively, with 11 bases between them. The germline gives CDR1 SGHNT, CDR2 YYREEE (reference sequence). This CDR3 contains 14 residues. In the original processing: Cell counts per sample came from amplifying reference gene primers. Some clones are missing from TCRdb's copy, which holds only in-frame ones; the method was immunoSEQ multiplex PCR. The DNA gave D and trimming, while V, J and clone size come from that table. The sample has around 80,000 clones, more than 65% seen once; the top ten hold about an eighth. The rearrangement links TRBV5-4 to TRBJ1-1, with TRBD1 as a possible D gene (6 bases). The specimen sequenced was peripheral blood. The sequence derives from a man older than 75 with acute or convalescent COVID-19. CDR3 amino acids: CASSSQGLNTEAFF. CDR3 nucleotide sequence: TGTGCCAGCAGCTCTCAGGGGCTAAACACTGAAGCTTTCTTT.